The 29 T cell receptor beta chains presented below share a single source sample, sequenced in a study of cytomegalovirus exposure and HLA in healthy donors. Libraries were prepared by immunoSEQ multiplex PCR; TCRdb keeps only in-frame clonotypes and omits some of them. The repertoire holds 90,000 or so clones, with 85% as singletons. The sample comprised PBMCs. All receptors derive from a man aged 18 to 29 in good health and CMV-seropositive.

V usage is TRBV10-3 and J usage is TRBJ2-1; perhaps TRBD1 as D (6 bases). The CDR3 has 12 amino acids. Germline V gives CDR1 ENHRY, CDR2 SYGVKD. V was shortened by 3 bases and J by 6 bases, with 6 bases between the two germline ends. The CDR3 nucleotides read TGTGCCATCAGTGACAGGGGCAATGAGCAGTTCTTC. Protein: CAISDRGNEQFF.

The V gene is TRBV6-4, the J gene TRBJ2-7; 8 bases are a match to TRBD2. The CDR3 is 15 amino acids. Germline V gene sequence: CDR1 MRHNA, CDR2 SNTAGT. The V segment lost 6 bases and the J segment 0 bases; nucleotides outside the gene matches: 7. For the CDR3, the DNA is TGTGCCAGCAGCCCCCAAGCGGGGGACTCCTACGAGCAGTACTTC. The encoded protein is CASSPQAGDSYEQYF.

The V call is TRBV11-2, the J call TRBJ2-1, with D unresolved. V dropped 1 base and J dropped 0 bases, with 7 bases sitting between them. This CDR3 is built from 15 residues. Germline CDR1 is SGHAT and CDR2 is FQNNGV. The CDR3 region is CASSLALGSYNEQFF. The CDR3 region has the DNA TGTGCCAGCAGCTTAGCCCTCGGCTCCTACAATGAGCAGTTCTTC.

CDR3 bases: TGTGCCAGCAGTTACCGGGAGGGCAGAAATAATGAAAAACTGTTTTTT. Translation gives CASSYREGRNNEKLFF. This chain connects TRBV6-5 to TRBJ1-4; no clear D. The CDR3 spans 16 residues. Trimming pared 2 bases from V and 4 bases from J, leaving 14 bases between. Germline assignment: CDR1 MNHEY and CDR2 SVGAGI.

The chain links TRBV7-9 to TRBJ1-4; D might be TRBD1 (5 bases). V was shortened by 2 bases and J by 8 bases, with 21 bases between the two germline ends. This CDR3 contains 17 residues. Germline CDR1 and CDR2: SEHNR and FQNEAQ (reference sequence). The CDR3 nucleotides are TGTGCCAGCAGCTTAAGCTCCTCGCAGGGTGGTGACGAAAAACTGTTTTTT. Protein product: CASSLSSSQGGDEKLFF.

This sequence joins TRBV5-6 and TRBJ1-4, with D perhaps matching TRBD1 (6 bases). CDR3 length: 17 residues. The V gene lost 0 bases and the J gene lost 2 bases, with 14 bases spanning the gap. From germline, CDR1 is SGHDT and CDR2 YYEEEE. The CDR3 protein is CASSLARGVDTNEKLFF. As DNA, the CDR3 is TGTGCCAGCAGCTTGGCCAGGGGCGTCGACACTAATGAAAAACTGTTTTTT.

The gene calls are TRBV21-1 and TRBJ1-1; no check of the table's D call, TRBD1, against the DNA was made. TRBV21-1 is an annotated pseudogene. This CDR3 region has 16 residues. Here the CDR3 DNA reads TGTGCCAGCAGCAAAGGAAGGGACAGAACGAAGGCTGAAGCTTTCTTT. Protein sequence: CASSKGRDRTKAEAFF.

J is TRBJ2-5 and V is TRBV5-1; 8 bases match TRBD2. From germline, CDR1 is SGHRS and CDR2 YFSETQ. V was pared by 0 bases and J by 2 bases, with 6 bases of the junction left unmatched. This CDR3 contains 16 residues. CDR3 protein: CASSLGIAGGQETQYF. The CDR3 nucleotides are TGCGCCAGCAGCTTGGGTATTGCGGGAGGTCAAGAGACCCAGTACTTC.

The chain employs TRBV5-6 and TRBJ2-7; 9 bases are shared with TRBD1. Per germline, CDR1 SGHDT and CDR2 YYEEEE. The CDR3 consists of 14 residues. Losses at the gene ends were 5 bases for V and 2 bases for J; bases not matched to a gene: 5. This CDR3 is CASRTGQGPYEQYF. CDR3 DNA sequence: TGTGCCAGCAGAACGGGACAGGGCCCCTACGAGCAGTACTTC.

The chain carries TRBV6-5 and TRBJ2-7; TRBD1 aligns across 10 bases. There are 15 residues in the CDR3. The V and J ends lost 6 bases and 2 bases, in that order; junction bases with no gene match: 7. Looked up from germline, CDR1 is MNHEY and CDR2 is SVGAGI. The CDR3, as DNA: TGTGCCAGCAGCCCCGGGACAGGGGCCACCTACGAGCAGTACGTC. This encodes CASSPGTGATYEQYV.

This clone was detected a few times. The gene calls are TRBV28 and TRBJ2-3, with a tentative D call TRBD1 (6 bases). CDR3 length: 13 residues. Trimming stripped 1 base from V and 6 bases from J, with 8 bases between. Per the germline V gene, CDR1 is MDHEN and CDR2 is SYDVKM. The CDR3 protein is CASSLSGADTQYF. The CDR3 DNA sequence: TGTGCCAGCAGTTTATCAGGGGCTGATACGCAGTATTTT.

This clone was seen just once. The rearrangement joins TRBV7-2 to TRBJ2-6; 9 bases agree with TRBD1. Germline V gene data show CDR1 as SGHTA and CDR2 as FQGNSA. The CDR3 covers 18 residues. V shed 4 bases and J 4 bases; nucleotides not matched to a gene: 11. CDR3 in amino acids: CASSWGPQGASGANVLTF. DNA for the CDR3: TGTGCCAGCAGCTGGGGGCCACAGGGGGCGAGCGGGGCCAACGTCCTGACTTTC.

The J gene is TRBJ1-1, the V gene TRBV5-1; no definite D call. This CDR3 comprises 13 residues. V dropped 4 bases and J dropped 2 bases, with 9 bases sitting between them. Germline V gene data show CDR1 as SGHRS and CDR2 as YFSETQ. The CDR3 region is CASSPRTNTEAFF. The CDR3 DNA follows: TGCGCCAGCAGCCCCCGAACAAACACTGAAGCTTTCTTT.

For this clone: Distinct nucleotide sequences in the sample also encode this CDR3. The rearrangement uses TRBV11-2 and TRBJ2-2; 7 nucleotides align to TRBD2. This CDR3 has 13 residues. The V gene end was trimmed by 3 bases and the J gene end by 6 bases; junction bases not matched to a gene: 1. Germline lookup yields CDR1 SGHAT and CDR2 FQNNGV. The CDR3 sequence is CASSFGGAGELFF. CDR3 nucleotide sequence: TGTGCCAGCAGCTTTGGGGGGGCCGGGGAGCTGTTTTTT.

The table lists this clone with a few counts. This chain links TRBV28 with TRBJ1-5, with D possibly matching TRBD1 (6 bases). CDR1 MDHEN and CDR2 SYDVKM come from the germline V gene. The CDR3 is 16 amino acids. Deletions cut 6 bases from V and 2 bases from J, with 17 bases between. The CDR3 protein is CASSEPQGFGNQPQHF. The DNA for the CDR3 is TGTGCCAGCAGCGAGCCTCAGGGGTTTGGCAATCAGCCCCAGCATTTT.

V gene TRBV30 combines with J gene TRBJ2-2; 7 bases are shared with TRBD1. Looked up from germline, CDR1 is GTSNPN and CDR2 is SVGIG (reference sequence). After removal of 4 bases from V and 0 bases from J, the junction contained 2 bases not matched to a gene. The CDR3 is 14 amino acids. The CDR3 reads CAWTQGPNTGELFF. CDR3 bases: TGTGCCTGGACACAGGGGCCGAACACCGGGGAGCTGTTTTTT.

V gene TRBV27 combines with J gene TRBJ2-7; 7 bases are shared with TRBD2. Germline trimming cut 1 base from V and 0 bases from J; bases unmatched to any gene: 6. Germline values: CDR1 MNHEY, CDR2 SMNVEV (reference sequence). This CDR3 has 16 residues. The CDR3, as DNA: TGTGCCAGCAGTTTATTTGCTAGCGGAAGCTCCTACGAGCAGTACTTC. Residues: CASSLFASGSSYEQYF.

The chain uses TRBV6-5 and TRBJ2-7; 7 positions agree with TRBD2. J was trimmed by 4 bases and V by 2 bases; bases with no gene match: 2. The CDR3 spans 13 residues. Germline V gives CDR1 MNHEY, CDR2 SVGAGI. The CDR3 coding sequence is TGTGCCAGCAGTTACGGGGAGGGGTACGAGCAGTACTTC. Translated: CASSYGEGYEQYF.

The chain carries TRBV7-6 and TRBJ2-3; possible D gene TRBD2, 5 bases. The CDR3 has 15 amino acids. Germline lookup yields CDR1 SGHVS and CDR2 FNYEAQ. V lost 5 bases and J lost 1, with 13 bases in between. The CDR3 protein is CASSPRTFGTDTQYF. CDR3 sequence (DNA): TGTGCCAGCAGCCCGCGGACTTTTGGCACAGATACGCAGTATTTT.

The rearrangement links TRBV5-1 to TRBJ1-3; maybe TRBD1 (6 bases). CDR1 and CDR2 (germline): SGHRS, YFSETQ. Deletions cut 1 base from V and 0 bases from J, with 17 bases between. The CDR3 covers 18 residues. This chain's CDR3 is CASSLSFQQGPSGNTIYF. The CDR3 DNA reads TGCGCCAGCAGCTTGTCCTTCCAACAGGGACCCTCTGGAAACACCATATATTTT.

The rearrangement joins TRBV11-2 to TRBJ2-2; tentatively, D is TRBD2 (6 bases). The V end lost 3 bases, the J end lost 4 bases, and 6 bases lay between the germline ends. This CDR3 spans 13 amino acids. Germline CDR1 is SGHAT and CDR2 is FQNNGV. The CDR3 DNA follows: TGTGCCAGCAGCTTCGGGGGCACCGGGGAGCTGTTTTTT. Residues: CASSFGGTGELFF.

V is TRBV29-1 and J is TRBJ2-1; unclear D gene. The germline CDR1 and CDR2 sequences are SQVTM and ANQGSEA. The CDR3 contains 13 residues. Trimming took 3 bases from V and 7 from J, leaving 13 bases between them. The CDR3 is CSVEGEAWNEQFF. The CDR3 DNA is TGCAGCGTTGAGGGTGAGGCGTGGAATGAGCAGTTCTTC.

This clone occurred a few times. The chain uses TRBV7-3 and TRBJ1-1; weak D call: TRBD1 (5 bases). The V gene lost 3 bases and the J gene lost 8 bases, with 13 bases spanning the gap. CDR1 SGHTA and CDR2 FQGTGA come from the germline V gene. This CDR3 is built from 13 residues. This CDR3 is CASSFGGISEAFF. The CDR3 DNA reads as TGTGCCAGCAGCTTCGGGGGGATCAGCGAAGCTTTCTTT. The full variable domain, completed using reference TRBV7-3 and TRBJ1-1, is GAGVSQTPSNKVTEKGKYVELRCDPISGHTALYWYRQSLGQGPEFLIYFQGTGAADDSGLPNDRFFAVRPEGSVSTLKIQRTERGDSAVYLCASSFGGISEAFFGQGTRLTVV.

The rearrangement links TRBV28 to TRBJ1-5; no clear D gene. The V end was cut by 6 bases, the J end by 5 bases, with 17 bases between. The CDR3 length is 15 residues. The germline V gene has CDR1 MDHEN and CDR2 SYDVKM. CDR3 sequence: CASSRIGDRDQPQHF. The DNA for the CDR3 is TGTGCCAGCAGCAGAATCGGGGATCGTGATCAGCCCCAGCATTTT.

The rearrangement uses TRBV27 and TRBJ2-7, with TRBD2 matching 9 bases. V lost 5 bases, J lost 0 bases, and 5 bases stayed unmatched. Germline V gene lookup returns CDR1 MNHEY and CDR2 SMNVEV (reference sequence). CDR3 length equals 15 residues. In nucleotides, the CDR3 is TGTGCCAGCAGTCTAGCGGGGCCCAACTCCTACGAGCAGTACTTC. Protein sequence: CASSLAGPNSYEQYF.

This clone was detected ten times or more. The chain recombines TRBV7-9 with TRBJ2-1; D possibly corresponds to TRBD1 (6 bases). Germline CDR1 SEHNR, CDR2 FQNEAQ (reference sequence). The length of the CDR3 is 14 residues. Trimming removed 4 bases from V and 6 bases from J, with 13 bases in between. In DNA, the CDR3 is TGTGCCAGCAGCTCAGACCGGGACATCAATGAGCAGTTCTTC. Amino acids: CASSSDRDINEQFF.

This chain joins TRBV27 and TRBJ2-2; a possible D gene is TRBD2 (5 bases). The CDR3 sequence is 14 residues long. V was clipped by 6 bases and J by 7 bases, with 15 bases between them. Germline V gives CDR1 MNHEY, CDR2 SMNVEV (reference sequence). CDR3 bases: TGTGCCAGCAGCCGGAAAGGACTTATCGGGGAGCTGTTTTTT. Its protein is CASSRKGLIGELFF.

The chain recombines TRBV6-1 with TRBJ2-4; TRBD2 agrees at 7 bases. Looked up from germline, CDR1 is MNHNS and CDR2 is SASEGT. V shed 3 bases and J 4 bases; nucleotides not matched to a gene: 0. The CDR3 loop spans 13 amino acids. CDR3 coding DNA: TGTGCCAGCAGTGAGGGGGGGAAAAACATTCAGTACTTC. Encoded protein: CASSEGGKNIQYF.

The chain links TRBV2 to TRBJ2-7, with a tentative D call TRBD2 (5 bases). The V gene lost 5 bases and the J gene lost 0 bases, with 11 bases spanning the gap. Germline values: CDR1 SNHLY, CDR2 FYNNEI. The CDR3 totals 14 residues. The CDR3 bases are TGTGCCAGCAGTTCGACGGGAAGCTCCTACGAGCAGTACTTC. Its translation is CASSSTGSSYEQYF.